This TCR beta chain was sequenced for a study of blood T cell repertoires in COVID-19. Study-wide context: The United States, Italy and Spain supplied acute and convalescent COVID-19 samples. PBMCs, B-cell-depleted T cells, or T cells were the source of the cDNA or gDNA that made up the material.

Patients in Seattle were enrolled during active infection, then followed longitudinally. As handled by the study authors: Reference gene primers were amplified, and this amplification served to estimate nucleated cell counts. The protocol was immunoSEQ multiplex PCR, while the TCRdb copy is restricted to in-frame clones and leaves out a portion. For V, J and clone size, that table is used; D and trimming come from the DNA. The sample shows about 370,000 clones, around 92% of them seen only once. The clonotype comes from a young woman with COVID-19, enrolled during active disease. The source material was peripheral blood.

CDR3 residues: CASSIDGGWGTDTQYF. The CDR3 DNA follows: TGTGCCAGCAGTATAGACGGGGGTTGGGGCACAGATACGCAGTATTTT. This rearrangement joins TRBV7-2 to TRBJ2-3; perhaps TRBD2 as D (6 bases). The CDR3 runs 16 residues. V lost 6 bases and J lost 1, with 17 bases in between. Germline CDR1 is SGHTA and CDR2 is FQGNSA. Together with reference TRBV7-2 and TRBJ2-3, the CDR3 gives the full variable domain: GAGVSQSPSNKVTEKGKDVELRCDPISGHTALYWYRQSLGQGLEFLIYFQGNSAPDKSGLPSDRFSAERTGGSVSTLTIQRTQQEDSAVYLCASSIDGGWGTDTQYFGPGTRLTVL.